The 13 T cell receptor beta chains reported below all come from one sample, sequenced in a study of early T cells in non-severe SARS-CoV-2 infection. TCRdb analysed the 5' RACE reads with MiXCR anew, one entry per CDR3 protein. The sample contains about 37,000 distinct CDR3 sequences, roughly 7.9% of which appear only once. Sequenced material: whole blood, taken at baseline. Every receptor here comes from an adult who was a healthcare worker with PCR-confirmed SARS-CoV-2 infection or an uninfected control (not recorded which).

This clonotype was seen at least ten times. The CDR3 sequence is CASSVPGQSNQPQHF. The CDR3 nucleotides are TGTGCCAGTAGTGTTCCGGGACAGAGCAATCAGCCCCAGCATTTT. The rearrangement links TRBV19 to TRBJ1-5, with 7 bases that match TRBD1. J gave up 1 base and V 5 bases, and 5 bases lay outside the gene matches. Germline CDR1 LNHDA, CDR2 SQIVND (reference sequence). This CDR3 is built from 15 residues.

The V call is TRBV28, the J call TRBJ2-2, with a tentative D call TRBD1 (6 bases). The germline V gene encodes CDR1 MDHEN and CDR2 SYDVKM. The length of the CDR3 is 14 residues. V gave up 6 bases and J gave up 4 bases, with 12 bases separating them. In DNA form, the CDR3 reads TGTGCCAGCAGCCTCCCGGACAGCACCGGGGAGCTGTTTTTT. It is translated as CASSLPDSTGELFF.

Ten or more counts support this clonotype. V and J are TRBV7-2 and TRBJ1-6, with D possibly matching TRBD1 (5 bases). CDR1 is SGHTA, CDR2 FQGNSA, per germline. The ends were cut back, 5 bases at V and 9 bases at J, with 20 bases in the middle. The CDR3 extends over 16 amino acids. The CDR3 here is CASSPTGPNKSSPLHF. The CDR3, as DNA: TGTGCCAGCAGCCCGACGGGACCGAACAAGTCTTCACCCCTCCACTTT.

This clonotype has a count of ten or more. V is TRBV20-1 and J is TRBJ2-1; 9 bases fit TRBD2. Germline V lookup: CDR1 DFQATT, CDR2 SNEGSKA (reference sequence). The length of the CDR3 is 14 residues. V shed 6 bases, J shed 5 bases, and the junction held 8 bases outside the gene matches. CDR3 sequence (DNA): TGCAGTGCCATGGCTAGCGGGGTGAACAATGAGCAGTTCTTC. Protein: CSAMASGVNNEQFF.

This clonotype was recorded many times. The rearrangement links TRBV5-5 to TRBJ2-2, with D perhaps matching TRBD1 (6 bases). Between the trimmed V and J ends, which lost 0 bases and 1 base, there was a span of 7 bases. The germline V gene has CDR1 SGHKS and CDR2 YYEKEE (reference sequence). The CDR3 covers 15 residues. This CDR3 is CASSLGTVNTGELFF. The CDR3 DNA reads TGTGCCAGCAGCTTGGGGACAGTGAACACCGGGGAGCTGTTTTTT.

DNA of the CDR3: TGTGCCAGCAGTTCGCCCGGCACTGAAGCTTTCTTT. This gives the protein CASSSPGTEAFF. The chain links TRBV27 to TRBJ1-1, with D hard to call. CDR1 MNHEY and CDR2 SMNVEV come from the germline V gene (reference sequence). The CDR3 runs 12 residues. Trimming took 4 bases from V and 4 from J, leaving 7 bases between them.

This clonotype was seen repeatedly, ten times or more. This chain links TRBV18 with TRBJ2-7; D gene ambiguous. Trimming left V 6 bases short and J 1 base short, with 10 bases between. This CDR3 is 13 amino acids long. CDR1 and CDR2 from the germline V gene are KGHSH and LQKENI. In DNA form, the CDR3 reads TGTGCCAGCTCCCCATCCCTATCCTACGAGCAGTACTTC. Protein product: CASSPSLSYEQYF.

This clonotype was picked up many times. The chain carries TRBV29-1 and TRBJ1-1; D perhaps matches TRBD1 (5 bases). Trimming removed 3 bases from V and 4 bases from J, with 12 bases in between. This CDR3 contains 13 residues. Germline V gene lookup returns CDR1 SQVTM and CDR2 ANQGSEA. The CDR3 spells CSVDQAGSTEAFF. The CDR3 DNA reads TGCAGCGTTGACCAGGCAGGGAGCACTGAAGCTTTCTTT. The full variable domain, completed using reference TRBV29-1 and TRBJ1-1, is SAVISQKPSRDICQRGTSLTIQCQVDSQVTMMFWYRQQPGQSLTLIATANQGSEATYESGFVIDKFPISRPNLTFSTLTVSNMSPEDSSIYLCSVDQAGSTEAFFGQGTRLTVV.

The rearrangement links TRBV10-3 to TRBJ2-7, with no clear D. Germline V lookup: CDR1 ENHRY, CDR2 SYGVKD. V lost 5 bases to trimming and J lost 2 bases, with 7 bases between them. There are 12 residues in the CDR3. The CDR3 DNA is TGTGCCATCAGTACTGACACCTACGAGCAGTACTTC. Its protein product is CAISTDTYEQYF.

This clonotype has just a few counts. The chain joins TRBV28 to TRBJ2-7; the match to TRBD2 covers 8 bases. The CDR3 length is 18 residues. Germline V gives CDR1 MDHEN, CDR2 SYDVKM. J lost 2 bases, V lost 0 bases, and 12 bases had no gene match. Written as DNA, the CDR3 is TGTGCCAGCAGTTTATGGCCAGCGGGGGCTACCCGGGCCTACGAGCAGTACTTC. This sequence encodes CASSLWPAGATRAYEQYF. Combining the CDR3 with reference TRBV28 and TRBJ2-7 gives the whole variable domain DVKVTQSSRYLVKRTGEKVFLECVQDMDHENMFWYRQDPGLGLRLIYFSYDVKMKEKGDIPEGYSVSREKKERFSLILESASTNQTSMYLCASSLWPAGATRAYEQYFGPGTRLTVT.

V gene TRBV2 combines with J gene TRBJ2-5; a possible D gene is TRBD1 (5 bases). V was trimmed by 8 bases and J by 3 bases, leaving 13 bases between them. CDR1 and CDR2 (germline): SNHLY, FYNNEI. The CDR3 extends over 13 amino acids. The CDR3 is CASQRQSEETQYF. The CDR3 nucleotides are TGTGCCAGCCAGAGACAGAGCGAAGAGACCCAGTACTTC.

As to this clonotype: It may be a read error: a sequence one base away is much more abundant. The chain links TRBV14 to TRBJ2-1, with D possibly TRBD1 on 6 matching bases. Germline-derived CDR1 and CDR2 are SGHDN and FVKESK. The CDR3 runs to 13 residues. CDR3 in amino acids: CASRGQSYDEQFF. CDR3 DNA: TGTGCCAGCAGAGGACAGTCCTACGATGAGCAGTTCTTC. Full variable domain (missing parts from reference TRBV14 and TRBJ2-1): EAGVTQFPSHSVIEKGQTVTLRCDPISGHDNLYWYRRVMGKEIKFLLHFVKESKQDESGMPNNRFLAERTGGTYSTLKVQPAELEDSGVYFCASRGQSYDEQFFGPGTRLTVL.

This sequence joins TRBV11-3 and TRBJ2-1; 9 nucleotides align to TRBD1. CDR3 length: 16 amino acids. Trimming took 5 bases from V and 1 from J; bases not matched to a gene: 6. Germline lookup yields CDR1 SGHNT and CDR2 YENEEA. The CDR3 coding sequence is TGTGCCAGCAGCGCGCGACAGGGGGTTTCCTACAATGAGCAGTTCTTC. It codes for CASSARQGVSYNEQFF.